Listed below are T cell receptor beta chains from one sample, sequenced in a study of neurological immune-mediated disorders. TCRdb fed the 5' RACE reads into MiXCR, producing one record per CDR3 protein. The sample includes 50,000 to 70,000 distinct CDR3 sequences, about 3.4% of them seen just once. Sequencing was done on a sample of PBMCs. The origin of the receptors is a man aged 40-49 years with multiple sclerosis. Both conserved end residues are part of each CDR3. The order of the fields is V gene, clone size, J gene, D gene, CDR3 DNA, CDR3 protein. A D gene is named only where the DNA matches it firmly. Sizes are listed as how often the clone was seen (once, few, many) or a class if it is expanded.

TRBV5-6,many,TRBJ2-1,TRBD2,TGTGCCAGCAGCTTGGAGGGAGGGGACTACAATGAGCAGTTCTTC,CASSLEGGDYNEQFF
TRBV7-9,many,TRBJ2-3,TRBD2,TGTGCCTATAAGCGGGGTGGCACAGATACGCAGTATTTT,CAYKRGGTDTQYF
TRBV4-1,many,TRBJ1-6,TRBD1,TGCGCCAGCAGCCAAGATGGGCAGGGGGGGAATTCACCCCTCCACTTT,CASSQDGQGGNSPLHF
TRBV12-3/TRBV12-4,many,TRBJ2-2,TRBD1,TGTGCCAGCAGTTTTTTTTCGACAGGGGGTACCGGGGAGCTGTTTTTT,CASSFFSTGGTGELFF
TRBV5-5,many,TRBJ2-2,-,TGTGCCAGCAGCTTTCTCCCGGGACAGAACACCGGGGAGCTGTTTTTT,CASSFLPGQNTGELFF
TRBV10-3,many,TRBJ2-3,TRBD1,TGTGCCAGCGGACAGGGGACAGATACGCAGTATTTT,CASGQGTDTQYF
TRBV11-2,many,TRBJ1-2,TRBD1,TGTGCCAGCAGCTTACCTATGACAGGGGAGGATGGCTACACCTTC,CASSLPMTGEDGYTF
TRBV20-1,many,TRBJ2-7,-,TGCAGTGCTAGAGATTCGCAGGGCGCCAGCTACGAGCAGTACTTC,CSARDSQGASYEQYF
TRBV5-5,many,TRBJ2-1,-,TGTGCCAGCAGCTTGGCCAGCAGGGCACTTTCCAATGAGCAGTTCTTC,CASSLASRALSNEQFF
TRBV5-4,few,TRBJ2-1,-,TGTGCCAGCAGCGGCCCGGGAGGGGGCATCGATGAGCAGTTCTTC,CASSGPGGGIDEQFF
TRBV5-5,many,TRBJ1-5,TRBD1,TGTGCCAGCAGCGTCGGGACAGTAAACAATCAGCCCCAGCATTTT,CASSVGTVNNQPQHF
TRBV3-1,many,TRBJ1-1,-,TGTGCCAGCAGCCAAACTAGGACACCAAACACTGAAGCTTTCTTT,CASSQTRTPNTEAFF
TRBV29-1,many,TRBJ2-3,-,TGCAGCGTTCATCAGGGCGCAGATACGCAGTATTTT,CSVHQGADTQYF
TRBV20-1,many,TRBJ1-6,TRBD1,TGCAGTGCTAGAGGAGGGACAGAGGGATCACCCCTCCACTTT,CSARGGTEGSPLHF
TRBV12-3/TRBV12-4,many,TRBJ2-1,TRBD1,TGTGCCAGCAGGCATTGGGGGACAGGGGACAATGAGCAGTTCTTC,CASRHWGTGDNEQFF
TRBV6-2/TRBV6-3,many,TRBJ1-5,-,TGTGCCAGCAGCCTCAACCGGGACGGTTATCAGCCCCAGCATTTT,CASSLNRDGYQPQHF
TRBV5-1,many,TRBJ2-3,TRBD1,TGCGCCAGCAGCGCCCCAGAGGGGGCGCGGAACACAGATACGCAGTATTTT,CASSAPEGARNTDTQYF
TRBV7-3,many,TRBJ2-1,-,TGTGCCAGCAGCTTAACCCCCGGAAGCTCCTACAATGAGCAGTTCTTC,CASSLTPGSSYNEQFF
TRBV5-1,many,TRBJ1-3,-,TGCGCCAGCAGCTTGGGTACAGCCATCTTCTCTGGAAACACCATATATTTT,CASSLGTAIFSGNTIYF
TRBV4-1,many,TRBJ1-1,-,TGCGCCAGCAGCCAAGATGGGAAGAACACTGAAGCTTTCTTT,CASSQDGKNTEAFF
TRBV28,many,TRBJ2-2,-,TGTGCCAGCAGTTTAAAGGGACTTGTCGCCGCCGGGGAGCTGTTTTTT,CASSLKGLVAAGELFF
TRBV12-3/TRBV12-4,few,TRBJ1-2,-,TGTGCCAGCAGCCCCACCGGTCCTAACTATGGCTACACCTTC,CASSPTGPNYGYTF
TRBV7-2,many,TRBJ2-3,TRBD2,TGTGCCAGCAGCACCCTTGAGAGGACTAGCGGGAGCACAGATACGCAGTATTTT,CASSTLERTSGSTDTQYF
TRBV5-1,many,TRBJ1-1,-,TGCGCCAGCAGCTTGTCGGCGGGGATGAACACTGAAGCTTTCTTT,CASSLSAGMNTEAFF
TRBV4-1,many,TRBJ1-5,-,TGCGCCAGCAGTCCCGACAGAGCTAGCAATCAGCCCCAGCATTTT,CASSPDRASNQPQHF
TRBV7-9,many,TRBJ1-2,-,TGTGCCAGCAGCCCCGGGGGTTATGGCTACACCTTC,CASSPGGYGYTF